These 5 T cell receptor beta chains originate from one sample sequenced in a study of blood T cells in healthy people across ages. Combining a sample-barcoded 5' primer with a J-beta primer mix, a second PCR ran for roughly 7 to 12 cycles. MiXCR, run by TCRdb on the 5' RACE reads, gives a single entry per CDR3 protein. The top ten clones hold roughly 19% of a sample with approximately 850,000 distinct CDR3 sequences, approximately 48% of them seen once. Sequencing was performed on blood. These receptors originate from a man in his sixties in good health.

The chain joins TRBV20-1 to TRBJ2-7; the match to TRBD1 covers 12 bases. The V and J ends lost 3 bases and 2 bases, in that order; junction bases with no gene match: 5. The CDR3 covers 15 residues. CDR1 is DFQATT and CDR2 is SNEGSKA in the germline V gene (reference sequence). CDR3 in amino acids: CSARGGQGATYEQYF. In nucleotides, the CDR3 is TGCAGTGCTAGGGGGGGACAGGGGGCGACCTACGAGCAGTACTTC.

V is TRBV4-3 and J is TRBJ1-2; possible D gene TRBD1, 6 bases. The CDR3 is made up of 14 amino acids. Trimming took 7 bases from V and 5 from J, leaving 17 bases between them. Germline V lookup: CDR1 LGHNA, CDR2 YSLEER. The CDR3 is CASNQGQGGYGYTF. The CDR3 nucleotides are TGCGCCAGCAACCAGGGGCAGGGAGGGTATGGCTACACCTTC.

This clonotype was seen more than once but under ten times. The chain recombines TRBV3-1 with TRBJ1-2; D remains unclear. CDR1 and CDR2 from the germline V gene are LGHDT and YNNKEL (reference sequence). There are 14 residues in the CDR3. The V end lost 0 bases, the J end lost 5 bases, and 10 bases lay between the germline ends. This CDR3 is CASSQEHEFYGYTF. Here the CDR3 DNA reads TGTGCCAGCAGCCAAGAACACGAGTTTTATGGCTACACCTTC.

The sample holds a few counts of this clonotype. The DNA of the CDR3 is TGTGCCAGCAGCCTCCGGGGGGATTACTACGAGCAGTACTTC. It encodes CASSLRGDYYEQYF. The V gene is TRBV9, the J gene TRBJ2-5, with 7 bases that match TRBD2. The DNA end is more similar to TRBJ2-7, so the J call may be wrong. CDR1 SGDLS and CDR2 YYNGEE come from the germline V gene. The CDR3 extends over 14 amino acids.

The table lists this clonotype with a few counts. The chain recombines TRBV11-2 with TRBJ2-1; TRBD2 aligns across 7 bases. The CDR3 is 12 residues long. V was pared by 3 bases and J by 8 bases, with 1 base of the junction left unmatched. Germline V gives CDR1 SGHAT, CDR2 FQNNGV. The CDR3 sequence is CASSFAGDEQFF. The CDR3 DNA sequence: TGTGCCAGCAGCTTTGCGGGGGATGAGCAGTTCTTC.